This TCR beta chain was sequenced in a study of cytotoxic CD8 clonotypes in ibrutinib-treated CLL. The study, taken as a whole, reports: Public clonotypes, an uncommon group, contracted or remained stable on treatment. While tracking circulating CD8+ T-cell counts, baseline clonality exceeded that of age-matched healthy donors.

Sequencing used immunoSEQ multiplex PCR; TCRdb keeps in-frame clones, though not all of them. The sample holds 300,000 to 400,000 clones, roughly 67% seen once. For this clone: Its antigen is still unknown.

Trimming removed 11 bases from V and 6 bases from J, with 9 bases in between. The germline V gene has CDR1 MGHDK and CDR2 SYGVNS. The CDR3 loop spans 10 amino acids. Sequenced material: PBMCs, taken after 36 months of ibrutinib treatment. The V gene is TRBV25-1, the J gene TRBJ2-3; D unresolved. This clonotype was sampled from a human donor with chronic lymphocytic leukemia. This CDR3 is CADLWDTQYF. DNA for the CDR3: TGTGCCGATTTGTGGGATACGCAGTATTTT. The full variable domain, its missing parts supplied by reference TRBV25-1 and TRBJ2-3, is EADIYQTPRYLVIGTGKKITLECSQTMGHDKMYWYQQDPGMELHLIHYSYGVNSTEKGDLSSESTVSRIRTEHFPLTLESARPSHTSQYLCADLWDTQYFGPGTRLTVL.